This TCR beta chain was obtained from a study of blood T cell repertoires in COVID-19 (dated by TCRdb to 2020 to 2021). Concerning the study at large: Samples covering the acute and convalescent phases of COVID-19 were provided by collaborators in the United States, Italy and Spain. The material from the prospective study consisted of cDNA or gDNA derived from T cells, B-cell-depleted T cells, or PBMCs. The dataset comprised deeply sampled blood TCRbeta repertoires from subjects exposed to, actively infected with, or recovered from COVID-19. The repertoires were made available in a free public database intended to serve as a resource for research on the immune response to SARS-CoV-2. The samples were drawn from two sources: the first 160 participants of the ongoing ImmuneRACE study, and over 950 subjects contributed by 6 global collaborators. The sample metadata nearly always contained a de-identified subject ID, COVID-19 status, age in years and sex. HLA class I and class II types, where available, came from metadata supplied by the sample provider rather than from assay-based typing. Results the study describes overall, beyond this receptor: The amount of clinical and demographic metadata varied by source and participant and was provided uncurated.

A second Seattle source provided samples from volunteer blood donors who had recovered from COVID-19. Collaborating institutions collected whole blood in K2EDTA tubes following their own protocols. Collaborator samples were shipped for TCRbeta analysis as frozen whole blood, isolated PBMCs, or DNA extracted from either sample type. Worth noting for this clone: Its antigen specificity is not known. No much larger clone is present one base from it, and per-base qualities are unavailable.

V is reduced by 5 bases and J by 4 bases, leaving a spacing of 19 bases between them. Via the germline V gene (reference sequence), CDR1 is SGHKS and CDR2 YYEKEE. Counted from cysteine to phenylalanine, this CDR3 has 15 amino acids. Only the CDR3 DNA stays, 45 bases, in frame from base 1. The immunoSEQ Assay, a bias-controlled multiplex PCR, was used to amplify TCRbeta CDR3 regions from genomic DNA. In the paper's pipeline: The number of nucleated cells in each sample was estimated from the amplification of reference gene primers within the assay. To quantify the absolute abundance of each unique TCRbeta CDR3 rearrangement, sequence reads were collapsed and filtered. For each sample, productive Simpson clonality was calculated as the square root of Simpson's diversity index across productive rearrangements. Imported from immuneACCESS, the table was reduced by TCRdb to in-frame sequences with V and J called. These copies leave out some clones; in studies compared against another copy, an unresolved V gene accounts for under half, and the cause of the remainder is not known. The DNA was the basis for D and trimming; V, J and clone size are from that table. For this sample there are 150,000 or so clones; about 85% appear just once. In total, the top ten clones hold 13% of the sample.

The origin of this receptor is a man between 65 and 80 years old who had recovered from COVID-19. Sequences were obtained from peripheral blood. Recombination linked TRBV5-5 to TRBJ2-7, and perhaps TRBD1 as D gene, on 5 matching bases. The CDR3 region has the sequence CASRLDSRSSYEQYF. In nucleotide form, the sequence is TGTGCCAGCAGGTTAGACAGTCGTTCATCTTACGAGCAGTACTTC.